Following are 5 T cell receptor beta chains from one sample sequenced in a study of radiation and T cells in renal cell carcinoma (TCRdb year 2020). The library was built by means of the immunoSEQ multiplex PCR assay. TCRdb provides this immuneACCESS table in a form limited to in-frame rearrangements. Some clones are lacking; in checked studies, under half of them reflect an unresolved V gene, and why the rest are absent is not known. The sample includes some 150,000 clones, with approximately 88% observed a single time. The top ten constitute 10% to 15% of the sample. The time point label of this sample denotes: blood 2 weeks post-SBRT. In the paper's terms, the treatment or condition label means: 15 Gy SBRT to primary tumor, nephrectomy 4 weeks later. The sequencing here drew on blood, taken from a patient whose treatment included radiotherapy and nephrectomy. The receptors were gathered from a woman aged 45-65 years with renal cell carcinoma.

The chain uses TRBV7-6 and TRBJ1-2; the match to TRBD1 covers 12 bases. V gave up 5 bases and J gave up 8 bases; unmatched junction bases: 9. The CDR3 runs 15 residues. Germline V lookup: CDR1 SGHVS, CDR2 FNYEAQ. The CDR3 DNA is TGTGCCAGCAGCCGGGGGGACAGGGGGCTCGTCGGCTACACCTTC. It yields the protein CASSRGDRGLVGYTF.

This clone was detected only a few times. The chain couples TRBV5-8 to TRBJ1-2; possible D gene TRBD1, 5 bases. The CDR3 covers 17 residues. V lost 5 bases and J 5 bases, leaving 25 bases between the germline ends. CDR1 is SGHTS, CDR2 YDEGEE, per germline. This CDR3 reads CASRDISGQGITYGYTF. CDR3 nucleotides: TGTGCCAGCAGGGACATCAGCGGTCAAGGGATAACTTATGGCTACACCTTC.

The chain is built from TRBV2 and TRBJ2-5; 10 bases are shared with TRBD2. V trimming: 5 bases; J trimming: 4 bases; junction bases outside the gene matches: 7. Germline lookup yields CDR1 SNHLY and CDR2 FYNNEI. There are 15 residues in the CDR3. CDR3 protein: CASSPPGLARETQYF. The CDR3 DNA follows: TGTGCCAGCAGTCCCCCGGGACTAGCGCGAGAGACCCAGTACTTC. Drawing the rest from reference TRBV2 and TRBJ2-5, the complete variable domain is EPEVTQTPSHQVTQMGQEVILRCVPISNHLYFYWYRQILGQKVEFLVSFYNNEISEKSEIFDDQFSVERPDGSNFTLKIRSTKLEDSAMYFCASSPPGLARETQYFGPGTRLLVL.

This rearrangement joins TRBV30 to TRBJ1-3; D ambiguous. The length of the CDR3 is 15 residues. Between the trimmed V and J ends, which lost 0 bases and 0 bases, there was a span of 9 bases. From germline, CDR1 is GTSNPN and CDR2 SVGIG (reference sequence). The CDR3 spells CAWSVGSHSGNTIYF. Written as DNA, the CDR3 is TGTGCCTGGAGTGTAGGCAGCCACTCTGGAAACACCATATATTTT.

The V and J genes are TRBV4-3 and TRBJ2-5, with 7 bases lining up with TRBD1. Losses at the gene ends were 5 bases for V and 3 bases for J; bases not matched to a gene: 15. Germline V gene data show CDR1 as LGHNA and CDR2 as YSLEER. The CDR3 contains 17 residues. The DNA for the CDR3 is TGCGCCAGCAGCTCCCGAAGCTTCCGGGACAGAAAAGAGACCCAGTACTTC. Translated, it gives CASSSRSFRDRKETQYF.